These 22 T cell receptor beta chains share one sample of origin, sequenced in a study of blood T cell repertoires in COVID-19. Sequenced by immunoSEQ multiplex PCR; TCRdb stores in-frame clones only, minus some. The sample carries about 190,000 clones, 84% recorded once. Sequencing was performed on PBMCs or T cells enriched from blood (not recorded which). These receptors all come from a woman aged 25 to 39 who had recovered from COVID-19.

The J gene is TRBJ2-7, the V gene TRBV18; D is unclear. Trimming removed 4 bases at V and 3 bases at J, with 4 bases between. The CDR3 is 11 residues long. From germline, CDR1 is KGHSH and CDR2 LQKENI. The CDR3 DNA follows: TGTGCCAGCTCACGAGTCTACGAGCAGTACTTC. The encoded protein is CASSRVYEQYF.

The chain employs TRBV28 and TRBJ2-7; D possibly corresponds to TRBD2 (6 bases). V was cut by 5 bases and J by 8 bases, with 16 bases left in between. This CDR3 region has 13 residues. The germline V gene has CDR1 MDHEN and CDR2 SYDVKM. This chain's CDR3 is CASSLRGSKKQYF. In DNA form, the CDR3 reads TGTGCCAGCAGTCTCCGGGGGAGCAAGAAGCAGTACTTC.

The J gene is TRBJ2-7, the V gene TRBV18; 12 nucleotides line up with TRBD2. The germline V gene encodes CDR1 KGHSH and CDR2 LQKENI. The CDR3 runs 14 residues. J lost 4 bases, V lost 4 bases, and 2 bases had no gene match. CDR3 in DNA: TGTGCCAGCTCACGCGGGACTAGCGGGTACGAGCAGTACGTC. Protein product: CASSRGTSGYEQYV.

The table lists this clone with a few counts. The chain links TRBV18 to TRBJ1-5; 9 bases fit TRBD1. The length of the CDR3 is 15 residues. Losses at the gene ends were 2 bases for V and 8 bases for J; bases not matched to a gene: 7. Per the germline V gene, CDR1 is KGHSH and CDR2 is LQKENI. The CDR3 loop is CASSPGTGGMEPQHF. The CDR3 bases are TGTGCCAGCTCACCAGGCACAGGGGGCATGGAGCCCCAGCATTTT.

The rearrangement links TRBV5-1 to TRBJ1-1; 7 bases are a match to TRBD1. V was clipped by 0 bases and J by 6 bases; unmatched bases: 5. The CDR3 has 14 amino acids. Germline CDR1 reads SGHRS; CDR2 reads YFSETQ. DNA of the CDR3: TGCGCCAGCAGCTTGGGAGGGGGCGCCTCTGAAGCTTTCTTT. This sequence encodes CASSLGGGASEAFF.

This clone was seen once. V usage is TRBV18 and J usage is TRBJ1-5; 8 nucleotides line up with TRBD1. The germline gives CDR1 KGHSH, CDR2 LQKENI. J lost 5 bases, V lost 4 bases, and 7 bases had no gene match. CDR3 length: 15 amino acids. For the CDR3, the DNA is TGTGCCAGCTCACTTGAAACAGGGGGGGATCAGCCCCAGCATTTT. It yields the protein CASSLETGGDQPQHF.

The chain recombines TRBV18 with TRBJ1-5, with D hard to call. The germline gives CDR1 KGHSH, CDR2 LQKENI. The CDR3 is made up of 12 amino acids. V was clipped by 3 bases and J by 6 bases, with 6 bases between them. The CDR3 nucleotides are TGTGCCAGCTCACCGAGCGGTCAGCCCCAGCATTTT. Translating gives CASSPSGQPQHF. Full variable domain (outside the CDR3, taken from reference TRBV18 and TRBJ1-5): NAGVMQNPRHLVRRRGQEARLRCSPMKGHSHVYWYRQLPEEGLKFMVYLQKENIIDESGMPKERFSAEFPKEGPSILRIQQVVRGDSAAYFCASSPSGQPQHFGDGTRLSIL.

The chain links TRBV5-4 to TRBJ2-7; D ambiguous. The CDR3 runs 14 residues. Germline V CDR1 and CDR2: SGHNT, YYREEE (reference sequence). V was trimmed by 4 bases and J by 0 bases, leaving 11 bases between them. CDR3 nucleotide sequence: TGTGCCAGCAGCCTAGACTCGAGCTCCTACGAGCAGTACTTC. This codes for CASSLDSSSYEQYF.

The chain couples TRBV5-5 to TRBJ1-1; 7 bases fit TRBD1. J lost 5 bases, V lost 1 base, and 14 bases had no gene match. This CDR3 region has 17 residues. Germline CDR1 and CDR2: SGHKS and YYEKEE (reference sequence). CDR3 residues: CASSLLDRPNVGTEAFF. The CDR3 DNA reads TGTGCCAGCAGCTTGCTGGACAGGCCGAATGTAGGGACTGAAGCTTTCTTT.

V is TRBV27 and J is TRBJ2-1; 9 bases fit TRBD2. The CDR3 spans 17 residues. Germline assignment: CDR1 MNHEY and CDR2 SMNVEV (reference sequence). Trimming at V came to 2 bases and at J to 6 bases, leaving 11 bases not matched to a gene. CDR3 sequence: CASSLGPGRGGFNEQFF. The CDR3 DNA reads TGTGCCAGCAGTTTAGGCCCCGGGCGGGGGGGCTTCAATGAGCAGTTCTTC.

The V gene is TRBV9, the J gene TRBJ2-1; D perhaps matches TRBD2 (6 bases). The V gene lost 0 bases and the J gene lost 6 bases, with 10 bases spanning the gap. Germline V gene data show CDR1 as SGDLS and CDR2 as YYNGEE. The CDR3 length is 14 residues. CDR3 in amino acids: CASSVVGGPNEQFF. As DNA, the CDR3 is TGTGCCAGCAGCGTAGTCGGGGGACCCAATGAGCAGTTCTTC.

This chain links TRBV29-1 with TRBJ2-7, with 7 bases identical to TRBD2. Germline V gives CDR1 SQVTM, CDR2 ANQGSEA. Trimming cost V 6 bases and J 2 bases; bases outside gene matches: 7. CDR3 size: 13 residues. CDR3 in amino acids: CSVVSSGTYEQYF. CDR3 DNA: TGCAGCGTAGTCTCTAGCGGCACCTACGAGCAGTACTTC.

The chain carries TRBV9 and TRBJ2-5, with TRBD2 identical over 9 bases. CDR1 and CDR2 from the germline V gene are SGDLS and YYNGEE. After removal of 1 base from V and 5 bases from J, the junction contained 12 bases not matched to a gene. The CDR3 has 17 residues. CDR3 in amino acids: CASSVIPGAGGRETQYF. CDR3 bases: TGTGCCAGCAGCGTAATCCCTGGGGCGGGGGGGCGTGAGACCCAGTACTTC. The entire variable domain, with the rest obtained from reference TRBV9 and TRBJ2-5, is as follows: DSGVTQTPKHLITATGQRVTLRCSPRSGDLSVYWYQQSLDQGLQFLIQYYNGEERAKGNILERFSAQQFPDLHSELNLSSLELGDSALYFCASSVIPGAGGRETQYFGPGTRLLVL.

This clone was counted many times. This rearrangement joins TRBV19 to TRBJ1-2, with TRBD1 as a possible D gene (6 bases). This CDR3 has 16 residues. Germline V gene sequence: CDR1 LNHDA, CDR2 SQIVND (reference sequence). Trimming removed 5 bases from V and 8 bases from J, with 24 bases in between. CDR3 in amino acids: CASSRRGRDYFTGYTF. The CDR3 bases are TGTGCCAGTAGTCGGCGGGGGCGTGATTACTTTACGGGCTACACCTTC.

The chain employs TRBV2 and TRBJ2-1; 7 nucleotides agree with TRBD2. This CDR3 is 14 amino acids long. Germline trimming cut 7 bases from V and 12 bases from J; bases unmatched to any gene: 15. Looked up from germline, CDR1 is SNHLY and CDR2 is FYNNEI. CDR3 loop: CASIQEDSGRMQFF. The DNA for the CDR3 is TGTGCCAGCATTCAGGAAGACTCCGGGAGGATGCAGTTCTTC. Combining the CDR3 with reference TRBV2 and TRBJ2-1 gives the whole variable domain EPEVTQTPSHQVTQMGQEVILRCVPISNHLYFYWYRQILGQKVEFLVSFYNNEISEKSEIFDDQFSVERPDGSNFTLKIRSTKLEDSAMYFCASIQEDSGRMQFFGPGTRLTVL.

This rearrangement joins TRBV28 to TRBJ2-4; tentatively, D is TRBD1 (6 bases). Per the germline V gene, CDR1 is MDHEN and CDR2 is SYDVKM. The CDR3 loop spans 16 amino acids. Trimming stripped 3 bases from V and 0 bases from J, with 12 bases between. This CDR3 is CASSFQGRGAKNIQYF. The DNA of the CDR3 is TGTGCCAGCAGTTTCCAGGGCAGGGGAGCCAAAAACATTCAGTACTTC.

In the case of this clone: Other nucleotide sequences from this sample produce the same CDR3. This chain joins TRBV6-5 and TRBJ1-5; 8 nucleotides agree with TRBD1. From germline, CDR1 is MNHEY and CDR2 SVGAGI. This CDR3 has 15 residues. J gave up 1 base and V 5 bases, and 4 bases lay outside the gene matches. The CDR3 spells CASSPRQGSNQPQHF. For the CDR3, the DNA is TGTGCCAGCAGTCCTCGACAGGGGAGCAATCAGCCCCAGCATTTT.

V usage is TRBV19 and J usage is TRBJ2-5, with D possibly TRBD2 on 5 matching bases. This CDR3 is built from 13 residues. The germline V and J ends were trimmed by 10 bases and 7 bases, with 19 bases remaining between them. CDR1 is LNHDA, CDR2 SQIVND, per germline (reference sequence). CDR3 DNA sequence: TGTGCCACTACAGAGCACGCCGAGGGGACCCAGTACTTC. This encodes CATTEHAEGTQYF.

The gene calls are TRBV11-3 and TRBJ1-2; tentatively, D is TRBD1 (6 bases). V was pared by 4 bases and J by 2 bases, with 20 bases between. The V gene's germline CDR1 is SGHNT and CDR2 YENEEA. The CDR3 is 17 residues long. The CDR3 spells CASSSTLTGAMNYGYTF. The CDR3 DNA sequence: TGTGCCAGCAGCTCCACGCTGACAGGAGCAATGAACTATGGCTACACCTTC.

CDR3 residues: CASSPWTGSYNEQFF. In nucleotides, the CDR3 is TGCGCCAGCAGCCCTTGGACAGGCTCCTACAATGAGCAGTTCTTC. The chain carries TRBV4-1 and TRBJ2-1; 7 nucleotides match TRBD1. In germline, CDR1 is MGHRA, CDR2 YSYEKL. This CDR3 contains 15 residues. Trimming at V came to 4 bases and at J to 0 bases, leaving 3 bases not matched to a gene.

The rearrangement joins TRBV19 to TRBJ1-5; D is perhaps TRBD1 (5 bases). With 7 bases removed from V and 2 bases from J, the gap between germline ends came to 12 bases. Per the germline V gene, CDR1 is LNHDA and CDR2 is SQIVND (reference sequence). The CDR3 runs to 14 residues. CDR3 nucleotide sequence: TGTGCCAGTACCCGTGGGGGGGGCAATCAGCCCCAGCATTTT. It encodes CASTRGGGNQPQHF.

This sequence joins TRBV6-5 and TRBJ1-2, with 7 bases that match TRBD1. The CDR3 consists of 16 residues. Per germline, CDR1 MNHEY and CDR2 SVGAGI. Germline trimming cut 3 bases from V and 0 bases from J; bases unmatched to any gene: 7. CDR3 DNA sequence: TGTGCCAGCAGTTATTGGGGCAGGGGGACTAACTATGGCTACACCTTC. Its translation is CASSYWGRGTNYGYTF.